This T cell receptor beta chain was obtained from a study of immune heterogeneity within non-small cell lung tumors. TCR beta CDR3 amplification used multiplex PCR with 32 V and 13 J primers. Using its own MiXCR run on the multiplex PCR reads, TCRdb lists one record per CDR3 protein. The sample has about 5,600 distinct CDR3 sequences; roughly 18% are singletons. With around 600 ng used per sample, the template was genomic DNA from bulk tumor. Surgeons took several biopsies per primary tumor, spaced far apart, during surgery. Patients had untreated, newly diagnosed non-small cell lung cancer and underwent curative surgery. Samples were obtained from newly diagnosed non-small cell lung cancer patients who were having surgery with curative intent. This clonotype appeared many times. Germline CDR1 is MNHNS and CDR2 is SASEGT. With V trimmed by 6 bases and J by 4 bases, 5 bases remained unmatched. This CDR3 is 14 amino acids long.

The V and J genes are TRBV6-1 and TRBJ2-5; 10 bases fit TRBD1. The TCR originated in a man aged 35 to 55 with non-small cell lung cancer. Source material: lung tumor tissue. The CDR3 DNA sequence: TGTGCCAGCAGAGCGGGACAGGGGTTAGAGACCCAGTACTTC. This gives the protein CASRAGQGLETQYF.